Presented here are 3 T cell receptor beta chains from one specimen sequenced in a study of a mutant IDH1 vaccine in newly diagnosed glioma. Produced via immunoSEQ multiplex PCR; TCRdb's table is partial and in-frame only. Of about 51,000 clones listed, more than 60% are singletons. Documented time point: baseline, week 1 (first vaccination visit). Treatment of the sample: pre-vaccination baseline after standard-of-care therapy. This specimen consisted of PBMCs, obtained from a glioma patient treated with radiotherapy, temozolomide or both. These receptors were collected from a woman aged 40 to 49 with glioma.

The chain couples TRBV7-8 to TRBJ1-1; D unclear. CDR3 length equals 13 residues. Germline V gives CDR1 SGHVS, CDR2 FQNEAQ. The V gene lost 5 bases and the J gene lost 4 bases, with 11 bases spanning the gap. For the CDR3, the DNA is TGTGCCAGCAGCCTTAGTGCGGGCACTGAAGCTTTCTTT. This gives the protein CASSLSAGTEAFF.

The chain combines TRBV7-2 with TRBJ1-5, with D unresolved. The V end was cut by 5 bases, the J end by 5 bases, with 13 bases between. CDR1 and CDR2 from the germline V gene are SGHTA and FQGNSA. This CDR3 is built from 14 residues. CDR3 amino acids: CASSADVNYQPQHF. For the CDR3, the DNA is TGTGCCAGCAGCGCCGACGTGAACTATCAGCCCCAGCATTTT.

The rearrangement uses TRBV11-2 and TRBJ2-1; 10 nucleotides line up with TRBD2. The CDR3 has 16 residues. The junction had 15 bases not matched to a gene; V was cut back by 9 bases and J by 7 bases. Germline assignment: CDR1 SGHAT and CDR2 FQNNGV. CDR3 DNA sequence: TGTGCCAGTAATAGGGGTAGCGGGGGGCGGAGTAATGAGCAGTTCTTC. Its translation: CASNRGSGGRSNEQFF.